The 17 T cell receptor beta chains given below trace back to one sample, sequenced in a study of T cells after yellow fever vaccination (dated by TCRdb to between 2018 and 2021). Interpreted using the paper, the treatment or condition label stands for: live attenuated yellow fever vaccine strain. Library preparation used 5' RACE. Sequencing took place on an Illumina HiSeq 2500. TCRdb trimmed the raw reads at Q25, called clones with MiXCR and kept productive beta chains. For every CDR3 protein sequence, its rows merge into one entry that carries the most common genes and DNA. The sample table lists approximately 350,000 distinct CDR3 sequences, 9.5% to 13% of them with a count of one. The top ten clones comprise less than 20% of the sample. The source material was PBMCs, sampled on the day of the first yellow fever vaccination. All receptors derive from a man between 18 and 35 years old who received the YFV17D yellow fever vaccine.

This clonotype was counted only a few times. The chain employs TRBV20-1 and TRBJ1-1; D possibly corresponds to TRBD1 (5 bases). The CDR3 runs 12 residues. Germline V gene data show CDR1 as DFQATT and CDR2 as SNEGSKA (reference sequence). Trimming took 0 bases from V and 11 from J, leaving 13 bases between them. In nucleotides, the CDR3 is TGCAGTGCTAGAGACCAGACAGAATTTGCTTTCTTT. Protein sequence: CSARDQTEFAFF.

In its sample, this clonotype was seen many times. The CDR3: CSVFLTDNYGYTF. In nucleotides, the CDR3 is TGCAGCGTCTTTTTGACGGATAACTATGGCTACACCTTC. The chain couples TRBV29-1 to TRBJ1-2, with no clear D. Germline CDR1 is SQVTM and CDR2 is ANQGSEA. The ends were cut back, 6 bases at V and 1 base at J, with 12 bases in the middle. This CDR3 is built from 13 residues.

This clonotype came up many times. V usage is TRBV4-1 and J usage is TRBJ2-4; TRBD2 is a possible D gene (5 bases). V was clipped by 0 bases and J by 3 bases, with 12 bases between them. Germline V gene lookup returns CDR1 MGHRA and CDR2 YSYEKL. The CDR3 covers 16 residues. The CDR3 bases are TGCGCCAGCAGCCAAGACCCGGGGTACGTCAAAAACATTCAGTACTTC. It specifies CASSQDPGYVKNIQYF.

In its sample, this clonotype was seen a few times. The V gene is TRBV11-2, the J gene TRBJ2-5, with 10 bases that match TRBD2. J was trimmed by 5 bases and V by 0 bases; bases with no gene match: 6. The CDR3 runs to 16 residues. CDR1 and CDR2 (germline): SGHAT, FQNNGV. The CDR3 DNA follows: TGTGCCAGCAGCTTAGAGAAGCGGGGGGGCATCGAGACCCAGTACTTC. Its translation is CASSLEKRGGIETQYF.

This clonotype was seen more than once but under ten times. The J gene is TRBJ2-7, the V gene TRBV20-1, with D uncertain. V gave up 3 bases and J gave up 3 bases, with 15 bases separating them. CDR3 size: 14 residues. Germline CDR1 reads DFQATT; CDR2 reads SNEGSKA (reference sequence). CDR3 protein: CSASYYLTRYEQYF. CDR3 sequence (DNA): TGCAGTGCTAGTTACTATCTAACCCGCTACGAGCAGTACTTC.

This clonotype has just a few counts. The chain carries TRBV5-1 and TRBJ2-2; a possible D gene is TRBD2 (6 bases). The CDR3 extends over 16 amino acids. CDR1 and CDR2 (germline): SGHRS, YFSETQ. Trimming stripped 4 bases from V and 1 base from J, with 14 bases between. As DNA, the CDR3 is TGCGCCAGCAGCCCCCAGGAGGGGCGGAACACCGGGGAGCTGTTTTTT. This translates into CASSPQEGRNTGELFF.

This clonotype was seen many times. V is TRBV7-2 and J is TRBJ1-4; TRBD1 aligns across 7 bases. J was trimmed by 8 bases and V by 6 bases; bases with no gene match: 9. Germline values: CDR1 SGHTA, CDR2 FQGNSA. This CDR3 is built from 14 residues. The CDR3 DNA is TGTGCCAGCAGTTACAGGGGTTTGGACGAAAAACTGTTTTTT. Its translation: CASSYRGLDEKLFF.

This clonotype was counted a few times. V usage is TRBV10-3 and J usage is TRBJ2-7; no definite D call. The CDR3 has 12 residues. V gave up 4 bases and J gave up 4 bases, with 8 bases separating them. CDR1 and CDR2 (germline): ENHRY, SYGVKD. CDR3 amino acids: CAISVSTYEQYF. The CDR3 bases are TGTGCCATCAGTGTAAGCACATACGAGCAGTACTTC.

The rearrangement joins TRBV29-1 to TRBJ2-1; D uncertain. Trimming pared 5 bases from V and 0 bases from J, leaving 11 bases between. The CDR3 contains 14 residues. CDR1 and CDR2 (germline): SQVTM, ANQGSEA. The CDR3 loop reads CSVPDGGSYNEQFF. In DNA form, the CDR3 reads TGCAGCGTTCCGGACGGTGGCTCCTACAATGAGCAGTTCTTC.

The CDR3 reads CASSQAWRLRDEQYF. The CDR3 DNA reads as TGTGCCAGCAGCCAGGCCTGGAGGCTGAGGGACGAGCAGTACTTC. The genes are TRBV14 and TRBJ2-7; TRBD2 is a possible D gene (5 bases). This CDR3 is 15 amino acids long. Trimming removed 3 bases from V and 5 bases from J, with 17 bases in between. The V gene's germline CDR1 is SGHDN and CDR2 FVKESK.

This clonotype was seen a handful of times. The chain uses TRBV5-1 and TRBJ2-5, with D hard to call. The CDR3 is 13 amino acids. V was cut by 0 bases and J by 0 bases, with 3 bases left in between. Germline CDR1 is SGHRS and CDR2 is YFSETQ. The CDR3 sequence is CASSLEHQETQYF. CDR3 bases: TGCGCCAGCAGCTTGGAACACCAAGAGACCCAGTACTTC.

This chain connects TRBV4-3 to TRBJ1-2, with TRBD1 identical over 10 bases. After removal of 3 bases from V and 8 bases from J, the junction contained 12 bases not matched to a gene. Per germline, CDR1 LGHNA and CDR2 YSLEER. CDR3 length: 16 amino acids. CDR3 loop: CASSQAGGQGILGYTF. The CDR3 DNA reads TGCGCCAGCAGCCAGGCTGGGGGACAGGGGATTTTGGGCTACACCTTC.

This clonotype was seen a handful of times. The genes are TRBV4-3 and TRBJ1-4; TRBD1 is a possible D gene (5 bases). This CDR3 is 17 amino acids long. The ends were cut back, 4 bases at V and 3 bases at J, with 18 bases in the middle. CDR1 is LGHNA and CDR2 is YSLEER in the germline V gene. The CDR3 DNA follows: TGCGCCAGCAGCCTAACCCCGGGGCAGCGGGCTAATGAAAAACTGTTTTTT. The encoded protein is CASSLTPGQRANEKLFF.

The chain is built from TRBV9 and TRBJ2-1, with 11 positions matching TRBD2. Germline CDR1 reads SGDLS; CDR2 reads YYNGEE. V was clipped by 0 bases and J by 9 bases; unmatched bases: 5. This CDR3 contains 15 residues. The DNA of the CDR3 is TGTGCCAGCAGCGTAGGGCTAGCGGGGGGCGGTGAGCAGTTCTTC. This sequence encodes CASSVGLAGGGEQFF.

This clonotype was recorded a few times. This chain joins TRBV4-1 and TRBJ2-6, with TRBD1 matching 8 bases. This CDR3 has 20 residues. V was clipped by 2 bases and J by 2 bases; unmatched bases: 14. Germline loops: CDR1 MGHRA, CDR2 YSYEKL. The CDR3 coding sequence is TGCGCCAGCAGCCAATCAATCATCCGGGACAGGCCGGCTGGGGCCAACGTCCTGACTTTC. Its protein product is CASSQSIIRDRPAGANVLTF.

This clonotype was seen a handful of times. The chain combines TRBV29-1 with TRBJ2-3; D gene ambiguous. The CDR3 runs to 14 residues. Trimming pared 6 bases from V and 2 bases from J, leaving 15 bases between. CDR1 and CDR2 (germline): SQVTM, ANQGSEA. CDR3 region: CSVAPWTDTDTQYF. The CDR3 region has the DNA TGCAGCGTAGCGCCCTGGACGGACACAGATACGCAGTATTTT.

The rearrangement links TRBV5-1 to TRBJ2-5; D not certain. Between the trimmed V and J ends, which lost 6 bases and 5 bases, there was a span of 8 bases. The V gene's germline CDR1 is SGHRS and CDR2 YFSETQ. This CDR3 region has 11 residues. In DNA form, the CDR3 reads TGCGCCAGCAACGCGGTTGAGACCCAGTACTTC. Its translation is CASNAVETQYF.